This paragraph covers one T cell receptor beta chain sequence. What this receptor recognizes is not known. Base qualities are not recorded, but no much larger clone differs from it by a single base. This specimen comes from a study of blood T cell repertoires in COVID-19 (dated by TCRdb to 2019 to 2021). In terms of the full investigation: The collaborator samples originated in the United States, Italy and Spain and spanned the acute and convalescent phases of COVID-19. The material from the prospective study consisted of cDNA or gDNA derived from T cells, B-cell-depleted T cells, or PBMCs. Where available, HLA class I and class II types were obtained from metadata supplied by the sample provider rather than from assay-based typing. Samples were obtained from the ongoing ImmuneRACE study (first 160 participants) and from roughly 1,300 subjects provided by 6 global collaborators. The repertoires were released in a freely available public database intended as a resource for research on the immune response to SARS-CoV-2. Subjects who had been exposed to COVID-19, were actively infected with it, or had recovered from it provided the deeply sampled blood TCRbeta repertoires that made up the dataset. A de-identified subject ID, COVID-19 status, age in years and sex were almost always included in the sample metadata. On the study overall, not on this receptor specifically: The quantity of clinical and demographic metadata differed by source and by participant and was supplied without curation.

Another Seattle source contributed samples from volunteer blood donors who had recovered from COVID-19. Collaborating institutions collected whole blood in K2EDTA tubes following their own protocols. For TCRbeta analysis, collaborators shipped samples in one of three forms: frozen whole blood, isolated PBMCs, or DNA extracted from either of those sample types. From V the trimming removes 3 bases and from J it removes 2 bases, while the gene matches leave 2 bases of the junction unaccounted for. As encoded in the germline V gene, CDR1 is SGDLS while CDR2 is YYNGEE. From the cysteine through the phenylalanine, the CDR3 covers 15 amino acids. CDR3 DNA is the only sequence kept; it has 45 bases, read in frame from the first base. The immunoSEQ Assay, a bias-controlled multiplex PCR, was used to amplify TCRbeta CDR3 regions from genomic DNA. As for the authors' bioinformatics: Within the assay, amplification of reference gene primers was used to estimate how many nucleated cells each sample contained. To quantify the absolute abundance of each unique TCRbeta CDR3 rearrangement, sequence reads were collapsed and filtered. Productive Simpson clonality was computed per sample as the square root of Simpson's diversity index over productive rearrangements. TCRdb stores this immuneACCESS table with in-frame sequences only. Part of the clones is absent; in the studies checked, under half of the shortfall reflects unresolved V genes, and no reason is known for the rest. The V and J calls and clone size were taken over from that table, and D and trimming were inferred from the DNA. The sample records 250,000 or so clones, 88% of which are singletons. 0.95% to 1% of the sample is taken by the ten largest.

The sequence was obtained from a woman aged 35 to 49 who had recovered from COVID-19. The material sequenced was peripheral blood. The chain was built from TRBV9 and TRBJ2-1, with 10 bases matching TRBD2. Here is the DNA: TGTGCCAGCAGCGACAGCGGGAGGGCCTACAATGAGCAGTTCTTC. Its amino acids are CASSDSGRAYNEQFF.